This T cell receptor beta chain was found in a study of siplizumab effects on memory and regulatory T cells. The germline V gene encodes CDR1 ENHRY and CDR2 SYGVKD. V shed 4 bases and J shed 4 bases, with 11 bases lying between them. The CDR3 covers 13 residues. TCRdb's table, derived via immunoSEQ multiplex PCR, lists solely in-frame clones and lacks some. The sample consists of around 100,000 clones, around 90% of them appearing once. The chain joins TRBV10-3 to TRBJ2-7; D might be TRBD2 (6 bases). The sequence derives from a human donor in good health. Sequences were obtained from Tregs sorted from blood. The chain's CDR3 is CAISGGTEYEQYF. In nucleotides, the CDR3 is TGTGCCATCAGTGGTGGGACTGAATACGAGCAGTACTTC.